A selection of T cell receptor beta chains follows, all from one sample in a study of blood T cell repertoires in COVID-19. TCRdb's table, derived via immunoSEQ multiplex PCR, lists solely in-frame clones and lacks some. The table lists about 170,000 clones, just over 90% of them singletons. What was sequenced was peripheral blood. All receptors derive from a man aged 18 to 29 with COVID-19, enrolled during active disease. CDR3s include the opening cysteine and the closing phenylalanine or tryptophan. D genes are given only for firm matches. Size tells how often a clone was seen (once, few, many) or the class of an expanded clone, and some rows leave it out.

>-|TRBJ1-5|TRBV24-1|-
CATKGRGNNQPQHF
TGTGCCACTAAAGGGCGAGGGAACAATCAGCCCCAGCATTTT
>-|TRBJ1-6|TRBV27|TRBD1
CASSFSPTGTNSPLHF
TGTGCCAGCAGTTTTTCCCCGACAGGGACTAATTCACCCCTCCACTTT
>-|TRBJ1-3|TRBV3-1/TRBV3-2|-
CASSQVSGAGNTIYF
TGTGCCAGCAGCCAAGTCTCAGGGGCTGGAAACACCATATATTTT
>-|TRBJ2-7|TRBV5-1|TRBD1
CASRFGTGRVEQYF
TGCGCCAGCAGATTCGGGACAGGGAGGGTTGAGCAGTACTTC
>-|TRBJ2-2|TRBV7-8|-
CASSPARVLNTGELFF
TGTGCCAGCAGCCCAGCCCGAGTCCTGAACACCGGGGAGCTGTTTTTT
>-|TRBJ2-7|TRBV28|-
CASSPDSYEQYF
TGTGCCAGCAGTCCGGACAGCTACGAGCAGTACTTC
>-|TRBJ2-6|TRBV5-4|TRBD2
CASSFGGRYSGANVLTF
TGTGCCAGCAGCTTCGGCGGGAGATACTCTGGGGCCAACGTCCTGACTTTC
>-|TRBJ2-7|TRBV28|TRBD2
CASRRTSGRDEQYF
TGTGCCAGCAGGCGGACTAGCGGGAGGGACGAGCAGTACTTC
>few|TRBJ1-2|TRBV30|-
CAWSVSAVYGYTF
TGTGCCTGGAGTGTAAGCGCGGTCTATGGCTACACCTTC
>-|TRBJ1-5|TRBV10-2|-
CATLDSYSNQPQHF
TGCGCCACCTTGGACAGTTATAGCAATCAGCCCCAGCATTTT
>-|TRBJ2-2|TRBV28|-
CASSAPGENTGELFF
TGTGCCAGCAGTGCGCCGGGGGAGAACACCGGGGAGCTGTTTTTT
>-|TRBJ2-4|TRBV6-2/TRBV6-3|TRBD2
CASSYSTSGPVF
TGTGCCAGCAGTTACTCGACTAGCGGGCCCGTTTTC
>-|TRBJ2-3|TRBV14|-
CASSWDSRTDTQYF
TGTGCCAGCAGCTGGGACTCCCGCACAGATACGCAGTATTTT
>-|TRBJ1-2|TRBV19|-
CASKQDYGYTF
TGTGCCAGTAAGCAGGACTATGGCTACACCTTC
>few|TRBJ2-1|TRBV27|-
CASSMAGYSYNEQFF
TGTGCCAGCAGTATGGCGGGATACTCCTACAATGAGCAGTTCTTC
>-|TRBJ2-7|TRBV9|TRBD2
CASSAPGTSGSEQYF
TGTGCCAGCAGCGCTCCCGGGACTAGCGGGAGCGAGCAGTACTTC
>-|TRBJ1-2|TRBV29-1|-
CSVEPPGDGYGYTF
TGCAGCGTTGAACCTCCGGGGGACGGGTATGGCTACACCTTC
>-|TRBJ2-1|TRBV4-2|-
CASSQDRGSYNEQFF
TGTGCCAGCAGCCAAGACAGGGGATCCTACAATGAGCAGTTCTTC
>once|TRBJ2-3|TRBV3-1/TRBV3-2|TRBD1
CASSQWRGQGPDTQYF
TGTGCCAGCAGCCAGTGGAGGGGACAGGGGCCAGATACGCAGTATTTT
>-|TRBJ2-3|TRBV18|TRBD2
CASSPPLKLAGPTTDTQYF
TGTGCCAGCTCACCACCCCTTAAACTAGCGGGACCCACCACAGATACGCAGTATTTT
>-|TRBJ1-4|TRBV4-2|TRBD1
CASSHPDRGATNEKLLF
TGTGCCAGCAGCCACCCCGACAGGGGGGCAACTAATGAAAAACTGCTTTTT
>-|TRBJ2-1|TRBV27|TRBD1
CASSLSGDRNEQFF
TGTGCCAGCAGTTTATCGGGGGACAGGAACGAGCAGTTCTTC
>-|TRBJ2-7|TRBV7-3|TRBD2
CASSSQGASGASLYF
TGTGCCAGCAGCTCCCAGGGAGCTAGCGGGGCCTCCTTGTACTTC
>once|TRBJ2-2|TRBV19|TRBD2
CASSIQAGGTGELFF
TGTGCCAGTAGTATTCAGGCGGGAGGTACCGGGGAGCTGTTTTTT
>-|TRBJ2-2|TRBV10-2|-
CASSRTREGTGELFF
TGCGCCAGCAGTCGGACCAGGGAAGGCACCGGGGAGCTGTTTTTT
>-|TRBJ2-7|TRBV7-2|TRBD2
CASSLWGGSSYEQYF
TGTGCCAGCAGCTTATGGGGGGGTAGCTCCTACGAGCAGTACTTC
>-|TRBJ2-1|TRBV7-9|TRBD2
CASILGREEYNEQFF
TGTGCCAGCATCCTAGGGCGGGAGGAGTACAATGAGCAGTTCTTC
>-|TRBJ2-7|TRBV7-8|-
CASSPRQVRQYF
TGTGCCAGCAGCCCCAGACAGGTCCGACAGTACTTC
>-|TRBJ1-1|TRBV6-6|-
CASSYSYSNTEAFF
TGTGCCAGCAGTTACTCGTACAGTAACACTGAAGCTTTCTTT
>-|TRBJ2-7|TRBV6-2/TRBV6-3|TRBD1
CASSLGQGRYEQYF
TGTGCCAGCAGTTTGGGACAGGGGCGGTACGAGCAGTACTTC
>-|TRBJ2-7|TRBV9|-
CASSPTDTFSYEQYF
TGTGCCAGCAGCCCTACAGACACTTTCTCCTACGAGCAGTACTTC
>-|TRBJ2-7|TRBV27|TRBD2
CASSFLAGVYEQYF
TGTGCCAGCAGTTTTCTAGCGGGAGTCTACGAGCAGTACTTC
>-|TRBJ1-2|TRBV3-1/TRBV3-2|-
CASRSWTVTDGYTF
TGTGCCAGCAGAAGCTGGACAGTAACAGATGGCTACACCTTC
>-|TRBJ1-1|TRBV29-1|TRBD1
CSSRQGLNTEAFF
TGCAGCTCAAGACAGGGTTTGAACACTGAAGCTTTCTTT
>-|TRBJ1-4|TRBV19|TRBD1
CASSPSFTGGNEKLLF
TGTGCCAGTAGTCCAAGCTTTACAGGGGGGAATGAAAAACTGCTTTTT
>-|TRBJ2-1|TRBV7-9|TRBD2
CASSLLRLASGRTDEQFF
TGTGCCAGCAGCTTACTAAGGCTCGCTAGCGGGAGGACTGATGAGCAGTTCTTC
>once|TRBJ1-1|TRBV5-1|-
CASSTGRGRTEAFF
TGCGCCAGCAGCACGGGGAGGGGAAGGACTGAAGCTTTCTTT
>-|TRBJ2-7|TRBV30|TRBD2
CAWALAGDREQYF
TGTGCCTGGGCTCTAGCGGGAGATCGAGAGCAGTACTTC
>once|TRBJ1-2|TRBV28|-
CASSPIQGSGYTF
TGTGCCAGCAGCCCCATTCAGGGGTCTGGCTACACCTTC
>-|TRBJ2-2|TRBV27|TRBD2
CASSPYPPSGPNTGELFF
TGTGCCAGCAGTCCCTACCCCCCTAGCGGACCAAACACCGGGGAGCTGTTTTTT
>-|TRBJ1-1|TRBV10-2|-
CASSESRRATLMNTEAFF
TGCGCCAGCAGTGAGTCGAGGAGGGCCACACTCATGAACACTGAAGCTTTCTTT
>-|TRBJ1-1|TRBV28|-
CASRSQLNTEAFF
TGTGCCAGCAGGTCCCAGTTGAACACTGAAGCTTTCTTT
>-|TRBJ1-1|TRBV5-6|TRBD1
CASSLDTGGRTEAFF
TGTGCCAGCAGCTTAGATACAGGGGGTCGAACTGAAGCTTTCTTT
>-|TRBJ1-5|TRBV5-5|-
CASSYPGDNQPQHF
TGTGCCAGCAGCTACCCTGGAGACAATCAGCCCCAGCATTTT
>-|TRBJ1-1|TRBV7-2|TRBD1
CASSPEGASATEAFF
TGTGCCAGCAGCCCAGAGGGGGCGTCGGCCACTGAAGCTTTCTTT
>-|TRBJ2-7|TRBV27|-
CASSLSIFGDEQYF
TGTGCCAGCAGTTTATCAATATTCGGGGACGAGCAGTACTTC
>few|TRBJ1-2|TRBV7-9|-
CASSLSERGFAGYTF
TGTGCCAGCAGCTTATCTGAAAGGGGTTTTGCTGGCTACACCTTC
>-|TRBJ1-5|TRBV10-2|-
CASSYGQDNQPQHF
TGCGCCAGCAGTTATGGACAAGACAATCAGCCCCAGCATTTT